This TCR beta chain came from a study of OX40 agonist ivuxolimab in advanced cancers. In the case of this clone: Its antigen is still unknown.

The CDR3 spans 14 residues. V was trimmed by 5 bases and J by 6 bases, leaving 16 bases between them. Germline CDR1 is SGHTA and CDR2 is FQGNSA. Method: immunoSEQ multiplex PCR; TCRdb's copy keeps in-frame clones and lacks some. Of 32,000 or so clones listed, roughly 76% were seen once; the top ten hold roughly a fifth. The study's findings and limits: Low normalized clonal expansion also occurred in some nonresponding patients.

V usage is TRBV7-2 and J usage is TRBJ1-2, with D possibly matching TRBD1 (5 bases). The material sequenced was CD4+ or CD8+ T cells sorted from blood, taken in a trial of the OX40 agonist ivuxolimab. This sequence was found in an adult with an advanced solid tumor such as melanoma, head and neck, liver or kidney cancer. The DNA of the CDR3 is TGTGCCAGCAGCACCAGGGACCCAAGGGATGGCTACACCTTC. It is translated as CASSTRDPRDGYTF.